The sequence of this T cell receptor (beta chain) was determined in a study of post-analysis software for immune sequencing data. Overall study findings and caveats: Roughly five TRBV segments appeared more often in patients than in controls, and TRBV5-6, TRBV5-1 and TRBV20-1 were among these.

Built from TCR beta cDNA, the libraries had unique molecular identifiers in them. Using its own MiXCR run on the PCR reads, TCRdb lists one record per CDR3 protein. Found here are roughly 600,000 distinct CDR3 sequences, roughly 46% of them singletons; the top ten hold approximately 1.7%. A word on this clonotype: Its antigen is as yet unknown.

The germline V gene has CDR1 SGHRS and CDR2 YFSETQ. The CDR3 has 13 residues. This TCR came from a girl aged 5-17 years with multiple sclerosis. This sequence joins TRBV5-1 and TRBJ2-4; no clear D gene. The end of the DNA aligns better with TRBJ2-7, so the J call may be wrong. The specimen was blood. The CDR3 nucleotides are TGCGCCAGCAGCTTGCGGGCAGGAAACGAGCAGTACTTC. Translated: CASSLRAGNEQYF.